This T cell receptor (beta chain) is drawn from a study of long-term antiretroviral therapy in people with HIV. With survey level as its setting, the immunoSEQ assay was v3.0. Sequencing used immunoSEQ multiplex PCR; TCRdb keeps in-frame clones, though not all of them. Among tens of thousands of clones listed, 70% to 90% were seen once. The germline V and J ends were trimmed by 8 bases and 3 bases, with 18 bases remaining between them. From germline, CDR1 is MNHEY and CDR2 SMNVEV (reference sequence). The CDR3 consists of 15 residues. This clonotype originated in a man in his fifties or sixties with HIV. The specimen comprised unsorted PBMCs, sampled 0.6 years after starting antiretroviral therapy. The chain employs TRBV27 and TRBJ2-3; D might be TRBD2 (5 bases). The CDR3: CASGSFGIRTDTQYF. CDR3 sequence (DNA): TGTGCCAGCGGCTCCTTCGGGATTCGGACAGATACGCAGTATTTT.